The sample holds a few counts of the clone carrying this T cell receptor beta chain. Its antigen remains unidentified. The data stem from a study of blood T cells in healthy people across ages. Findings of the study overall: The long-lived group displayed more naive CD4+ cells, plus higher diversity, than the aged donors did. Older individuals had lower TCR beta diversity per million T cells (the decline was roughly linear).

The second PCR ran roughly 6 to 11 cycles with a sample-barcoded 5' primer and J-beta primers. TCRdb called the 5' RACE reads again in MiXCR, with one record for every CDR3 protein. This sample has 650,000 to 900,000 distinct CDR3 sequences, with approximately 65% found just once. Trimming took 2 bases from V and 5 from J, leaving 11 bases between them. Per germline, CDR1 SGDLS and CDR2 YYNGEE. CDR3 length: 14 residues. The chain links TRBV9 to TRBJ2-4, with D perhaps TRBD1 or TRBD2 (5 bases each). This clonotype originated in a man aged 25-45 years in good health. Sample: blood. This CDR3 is CASSVTGAQNIQYF. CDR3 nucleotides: TGTGCCAGCAGCGTGACCGGGGCCCAAAACATTCAGTACTTC.